The 9 T cell receptor beta chains reported below all come from one sample, sequenced in a study of OX40 agonist ivuxolimab in advanced cancers. The assay was immunoSEQ multiplex PCR, and TCRdb's table has in-frame clones only and misses some. Of about 110,000 clones in the sample, just over 90% were seen once. Specimen: CD4+ or CD8+ T cells sorted from blood, collected in a trial of the OX40 agonist ivuxolimab. The receptors derive from an adult with an advanced solid tumor such as melanoma, head and neck, liver or kidney cancer.

This clone occurred a few times. The chain links TRBV30 to TRBJ1-4, with 10 bases aligning to TRBD1. This CDR3 is 12 amino acids long. The germline CDR1 and CDR2 sequences are GTSNPN and SVGIG (reference sequence). The V gene end was trimmed by 5 bases and the J gene end by 9 bases; junction bases not matched to a gene: 3. The CDR3 DNA is TGTGCCTGGTCGGACAGGGGGAAAAAACTGTTTTTT. This translates into CAWSDRGKKLFF.

V and J are TRBV5-1 and TRBJ2-7; D is tentatively TRBD1 or TRBD2 (5 bases each). V lost 0 bases to trimming and J lost 3 bases, with 13 bases between them. Germline values: CDR1 SGHRS, CDR2 YFSETQ. This CDR3 spans 15 amino acids. The CDR3 region is CASSLEVRGVYEQYF. Here the CDR3 DNA reads TGCGCCAGCAGCTTGGAGGTTCGAGGGGTCTACGAGCAGTACTTC.

This clone was counted a single time. The chain employs TRBV5-6 and TRBJ1-5; 9 positions agree with TRBD1. Germline V gene sequence: CDR1 SGHDT, CDR2 YYEEEE. The CDR3 is 14 amino acids. J was trimmed by 6 bases and V by 5 bases; bases with no gene match: 6. The CDR3 coding sequence is TGTGCCAGCAGTCGGACAGGGGAGACTCAGCCCCAGCATTTT. Translation: CASSRTGETQPQHF.

This sequence joins TRBV18 and TRBJ2-6; D is unresolved. Deletions cut 3 bases from V and 0 bases from J, with 3 bases between. Germline CDR1 KGHSH, CDR2 LQKENI. The CDR3 is 14 residues long. DNA for the CDR3: TGTGCCAGCTCACCCGACTCTGGGGCCAACGTCCTGACTTTC. Amino acid sequence: CASSPDSGANVLTF.

The gene calls are TRBV5-6 and TRBJ2-7, with D perhaps matching TRBD1 (5 bases). Trimming shortened V by 2 bases and J by 4 bases, and 19 bases separated the two germline ends. The CDR3 loop spans 16 amino acids. The V gene's germline CDR1 is SGHDT and CDR2 YYEEEE. The CDR3 reads CASSFLTAILGYEQYF. DNA for the CDR3: TGTGCCAGCAGCTTCCTGACAGCTATATTGGGGTACGAGCAGTACTTC.

CDR3 loop: CAAQQGLDEKLFF. The DNA of the CDR3 is TGTGCCGCCCAGCAGGGGCTGGATGAAAAACTGTTTTTT. The V and J genes are TRBV10-3 and TRBJ1-4; D perhaps matches TRBD1 (6 bases). Germline V gene sequence: CDR1 ENHRY, CDR2 SYGVKD. Deletions cut 11 bases from V and 6 bases from J, with 16 bases between. The CDR3 spans 13 residues.

This chain uses TRBV11-2 with TRBJ2-7; no clear D gene. Germline CDR1 reads SGHAT; CDR2 reads FQNNGV. The CDR3 has 15 amino acids. Trimming left V 1 base short and J 6 bases short, with 16 bases between. Written as DNA, the CDR3 is TGTGCCAGCAGCTTAGTCCCAGGTGCCCCCCCCGAGCAGTACTTC. It is translated as CASSLVPGAPPEQYF. Looking up the rest from reference TRBV11-2 and TRBJ2-7 gives the full variable domain: EAGVAQSPRYKIIEKRQSVAFWCNPISGHATLYWYQQILGQGPKLLIQFQNNGVVDDSQLPKDRFSAERLKGVDSTLKIQPAKLEDSAVYLCASSLVPGAPPEQYFGPGTRLTVT.

The chain combines TRBV4-1 with TRBJ2-5; D remains unclear. This CDR3 spans 12 amino acids. V lost 3 bases and J lost 4, with 6 bases in between. The V gene's germline CDR1 is MGHRA and CDR2 YSYEKL. CDR3 residues: CASSHLGETQYF. CDR3 bases: TGCGCCAGCAGCCACCTCGGAGAGACCCAGTACTTC.

The chain uses TRBV7-3 and TRBJ2-1, with 8 bases identical to TRBD1. This CDR3 has 14 amino acids. From germline, CDR1 is SGHTA and CDR2 FQGTGA. V lost 5 bases and J lost 5; bases outside the gene matches: 5. CDR3 DNA: TGTGCCAGCAGCCCGGGACAGGCTCACAATGAGCAGTTCTTC. This sequence encodes CASSPGQAHNEQFF.